These 18 T cell receptor beta chains were all obtained from the same sample, sequenced in a study of metastatic and nonmetastatic thyroid tumors. Using MiXCR, TCRdb re-called clones from the PCR reads. The repertoire consists of tens of thousands of clones, with approximately 15% occurring once and the leading ten covering around 3%. Not a single patient had been given any form of treatment at any point before undergoing thyroid surgery. The specimen sequenced was blood. All receptors come from a female donor with papillary thyroid cancer or a benign thyroid nodule (not recorded which). Some clones in this sample may be carry-over from other donors' samples.

This clone has at least ten counts. CDR3 amino acids: CASSSPGGANEKLFF. The DNA of the CDR3 is TGTGCCAGCAGTTCCCCAGGAGGGGCTAATGAAAAACTGTTTTTT. The V call is TRBV28, the J call TRBJ1-4, with D maybe TRBD1 (5 bases). Germline CDR1 reads MDHEN; CDR2 reads SYDVKM. V was cut by 4 bases and J by 3 bases, with 12 bases left in between. The CDR3 loop spans 15 amino acids.

This clone has ten or more counts. The DNA is left out, because the CDR3 cannot be placed on it with certainty; the CDR3 is given as TCRdb lists it. The chain combines TRBV28 with TRBJ1-5. CDR1 and CDR2 from the germline V gene are MDHEN and SYDVKM. The CDR3 sequence runs 11 residues, both termini included. The CDR3 reads CASSSSGIQHF.

This clone was counted ten times or more. The chain recombines TRBV10-2 with TRBJ1-1; D remains unclear. Germline V gene sequence: CDR1 WSHSY, CDR2 SAAADI. The germline V and J ends were trimmed by 2 bases and 4 bases, with 5 bases remaining between them. There are 12 residues in the CDR3. Here the CDR3 reads CASSEVGTEAFF. For the CDR3, the DNA is TGCGCCAGCAGTGAGGTAGGCACTGAAGCTTTCTTT.

This clone appeared a few times. A read error may explain this, as a much larger clone is one base away. The chain is built from TRBV19 and TRBJ2-3; D is perhaps TRBD2 (6 bases). The CDR3 consists of 13 residues. The V gene lost 9 bases and the J gene lost 4 bases, with 14 bases spanning the gap. Germline V gene sequence: CDR1 LNHDA, CDR2 SQIVND (reference sequence). The CDR3 here is CASRGMESDTQYF. The CDR3 region has the DNA TGTGCCAGCCGGGGGATGGAGTCAGATACGCAGTATTTT. Supplemented by reference TRBV19 and TRBJ2-3, the full variable domain reads DGGITQSPKYLFRKEGQNVTLSCEQNLNHDAMYWYRQDPGQGLRLIYYSQIVNDFQKGDIAEGYSVSREKKESFPLTVTSAQKNPTAFYLCASRGMESDTQYFGPGTRLTVL.

Many counts were recorded for this clone. The chain combines TRBV20-1 with TRBJ2-7; 10 nucleotides align to TRBD2. The CDR3 has 15 residues. J lost 2 bases, V lost 1 base, and 5 bases had no gene match. Germline V gene sequence: CDR1 DFQATT, CDR2 SNEGSKA (reference sequence). CDR3 sequence (DNA): TGCAGTGCTAGAGCTCGACTAGCGGGCCCCTACGAGCAGTACTTC. This translates into CSARARLAGPYEQYF.

This clone was found many times. This rearrangement joins TRBV11-2 to TRBJ1-1; 9 bases are a match to TRBD1. CDR1 is SGHAT and CDR2 is FQNNGV in the germline V gene. The CDR3 loop spans 15 amino acids. The ends lost 5 bases at V and 5 bases at J; junction bases unmatched: 9. DNA of the CDR3: TGTGCCAGCAGCCTCACAGGGGGCAGTTCTACTGAAGCTTTCTTT. It yields the protein CASSLTGGSSTEAFF. The full variable domain, its missing parts supplied by reference TRBV11-2 and TRBJ1-1, is EAGVAQSPRYKIIEKRQSVAFWCNPISGHATLYWYQQILGQGPKLLIQFQNNGVVDDSQLPKDRFSAERLKGVDSTLKIQPAKLEDSAVYLCASSLTGGSSTEAFFGQGTRLTVV.

This clone was found a few times. A much larger clonotype is one base distant, so this may be a read error. CDR3 DNA sequence: TGCAGCTTTGAAGGCGGCACACCCCTGGTAGAGACCCAGTACTTC. Its translation: CSFEGGTPLVETQYF. The rearrangement uses TRBV29-1 and TRBJ2-5; D remains unclear. Germline CDR1 SQVTM, CDR2 ANQGSEA. The CDR3 has 15 residues.

The table lists this clone with many counts. The rearrangement uses TRBV3-1 and TRBJ2-6, with D unresolved. Trimming stripped 2 bases from V and 1 base from J, with 0 bases between. CDR3 length: 13 amino acids. The germline gives CDR1 LGHDT, CDR2 YNNKEL (reference sequence). DNA for the CDR3: TGTGCCAGCAGCCAATCTGGGGCCAACGTCCTGACTTTC. Protein: CASSQSGANVLTF.

This clone was counted a single time. The rearrangement links TRBV30 to TRBJ1-2, with D unclear. Germline V lookup: CDR1 GTSNPN, CDR2 SVGIG (reference sequence). V lost 4 bases and J 3 bases, leaving 15 bases between the germline ends. This CDR3 is built from 14 residues. CDR3 nucleotide sequence: TGTGCCTGGAATGTTGCACCTCCTTACTATGGCTACACCTTC. It codes for CAWNVAPPYYGYTF.

The J gene is TRBJ1-5, the V gene TRBV6-2 or TRBV6-3, with unresolved D. V lost 7 bases, J lost 10 bases, and 14 bases lay in between. The CDR3 is 12 residues long. Per germline, CDR1 MNHEY and CDR2 SVGEGT. CDR3 sequence reads: CASTRRGHPQHF. The CDR3 DNA sequence: TGTGCCAGCACCCGTCGTGGTCATCCCCAGCATTTT.

In its sample, this clone was seen many times. This rearrangement joins TRBV5-5 to TRBJ2-3; the match to TRBD2 covers 10 bases. The germline gives CDR1 SGHKS, CDR2 YYEKEE (reference sequence). J lost 2 bases, V lost 1 base, and 7 bases had no gene match. This CDR3 spans 17 amino acids. CDR3 sequence reads: CASSLFGSGRNTDTQYF. DNA of the CDR3: TGTGCCAGCAGCTTGTTCGGTAGCGGGAGGAACACAGATACGCAGTATTTT. The entire variable domain, with the rest obtained from reference TRBV5-5 and TRBJ2-3, is as follows: DAGVTQSPTHLIKTRGQQVTLRCSPISGHKSVSWYQQVLGQGPQFIFQYYEKEERGRGNFPDRFSARQFPNYSSELNVNALLLGDSALYLCASSLFGSGRNTDTQYFGPGTRLTVL.

In regard to this clone: One junction end does not reproduce the germline sequence, and a read error may be involved. V is TRBV6-1 and J is TRBJ1-5; D remains ambiguous. CDR3 length equals 14 residues. Germline assignment: CDR1 MNHNS and CDR2 SASEGT. The CDR3: CASIPRPFQSAPAF. The CDR3 DNA reads TGTGCCAGCATTCCGCGGCCGTTTCAATCAGCCCCAGCATTT.

The sample holds a few counts of this clone. This may be a read error, as it is one base from a much larger clone. This chain connects TRBV29-1 to TRBJ1-4; possibly TRBD1 for D (5 bases). The V gene's germline CDR1 is SQVTM and CDR2 ANQGSEA. V lost 1 base, J lost 8 bases, and 14 bases lay in between. The CDR3 totals 14 residues. The CDR3 DNA reads TGCAGCGTTGAAGTTCCAGGGTCCGGAGAAAAACTGTTTTTT. Its translation is CSVEVPGSGEKLFF.

A word on this clone: The sample has other DNA sequences that encode this CDR3 too. This chain connects TRBV7-9 to TRBJ2-5; D is tentatively TRBD1 or TRBD2 (6 bases each). Trimming left V 4 bases short and J 11 bases short, with 20 bases between. Looked up from germline, CDR1 is SEHNR and CDR2 is FQNEAQ (reference sequence). CDR3 length equals 14 residues. The CDR3 is CASSWGLLQGTQYF. In nucleotides, the CDR3 is TGTGCCAGCAGCTGGGGACTGCTCCAAGGGACACAGTACTTC. Full variable domain (rest looked up from reference TRBV7-9 and TRBJ2-5): DTGVSQNPRHKITKRGQNVTFRCDPISEHNRLYWYRQTLGQGPEFLTYFQNEAQLEKSRLLSDRFSAERPKGSFSTLEIQRTEQGDSAMYLCASSWGLLQGTQYFGPGTRLLVL.

This clone was observed once. This sequence joins TRBV7-3 and TRBJ2-7, with D perhaps being TRBD1 or TRBD2 (5 bases each). The V end was cut by 3 bases, the J end by 6 bases, with 15 bases between. In germline, CDR1 is SGHTA, CDR2 FQGTGA. The length of the CDR3 is 14 residues. CDR3 residues: CASSLSPWGSEQYF. The CDR3 DNA sequence: TGTGCCAGCAGCTTGTCCCCGTGGGGGAGCGAGCAGTACTTC.

In the case of this clone: A read error may explain this, as a much larger clone is one base away. This chain uses TRBV9 with TRBJ2-3; 7 nucleotides agree with TRBD2. The CDR3 has 16 residues. The junction had 6 bases not matched to a gene; V was cut back by 0 bases and J by 2 bases. Germline loops: CDR1 SGDLS, CDR2 YYNGEE. The CDR3 protein is CASSVGDSGYTDTQYF. Written as DNA, the CDR3 is TGTGCCAGCAGCGTAGGAGATAGCGGGTACACAGATACGCAGTATTTT.

The CDR3 region has the DNA TGTGCCAACACTCAAGGGCAGGGACATCCTCTAGTCTACGAGCAGTACTTC. Its protein is CANTQGQGHPLVYEQYF. The chain employs TRBV28 and TRBJ2-7; D may be TRBD1 (6 bases). The length of the CDR3 is 17 residues. Germline assignment: CDR1 MDHEN and CDR2 SYDVKM. Trimming left V 10 bases short and J 3 bases short, with 28 bases between.

The gene calls are TRBV4-1 and TRBJ2-1, with D unresolved. The CDR3 contains 16 residues. V dropped 2 bases and J dropped 5 bases, with 16 bases sitting between them. In germline, CDR1 is MGHRA, CDR2 YSYEKL. The CDR3 reads CASSQPRHGEDNEQFF. Written as DNA, the CDR3 is TGCGCCAGCAGCCAACCTCGACATGGTGAGGACAATGAGCAGTTCTTC.